Shown below are 4 T cell receptor beta chains from a single sample sequenced in a study of technical replicates of blood from several donors. Produced via immunoSEQ multiplex PCR; TCRdb's table is partial and in-frame only. The data contain about 88,000 clones, over 90% of them singletons. Sequenced: T cells isolated from PBMCs. These TCRs come from a human donor in good health.

The chain has TRBV9 and TRBJ2-1, with 9 bases lining up with TRBD2. Germline V gives CDR1 SGDLS, CDR2 YYNGEE. V dropped 4 bases and J dropped 4; count of bases not matched to a gene: 9. This CDR3 is built from 16 residues. The CDR3 reads CASSPIGTSSYNEQFF. Here the CDR3 DNA reads TGTGCCAGCAGCCCTATTGGGACTAGCTCTTACAATGAGCAGTTCTTC.

This clone was seen just once. This CDR3 reads CASSYPGTGEETQYF. As DNA, the CDR3 is TGTGCCAGCAGTTATCCCGGGACAGGAGAAGAGACCCAGTACTTC. The chain employs TRBV6-5 and TRBJ2-5, with TRBD1 matching 8 bases. Per the germline V gene, CDR1 is MNHEY and CDR2 is SVGAGI. After removal of 3 bases from V and 3 bases from J, the junction contained 6 bases not matched to a gene. The CDR3 is 15 amino acids.

The chain employs TRBV6-5 and TRBJ1-1; the D gene is possibly TRBD1 (6 bases). V was trimmed by 5 bases and J by 3 bases, leaving 13 bases between them. The germline V gene has CDR1 MNHEY and CDR2 SVGAGI. This CDR3 has 14 residues. The CDR3 is CASSAAGTYTEAFF. The CDR3 DNA reads TGTGCCAGCAGTGCGGCCGGGACATACACTGAAGCTTTCTTT.

This chain links TRBV2 with TRBJ2-2; tentatively, D is TRBD1 (5 bases). The CDR3 covers 13 residues. V was shortened by 6 bases and J by 5 bases, with 10 bases between the two germline ends. Germline V lookup: CDR1 SNHLY, CDR2 FYNNEI. The CDR3 DNA reads as TGTGCCAGCAGGTTACAGGTTACCGGGGAGCTGTTTTTT. Amino acid sequence: CASRLQVTGELFF.